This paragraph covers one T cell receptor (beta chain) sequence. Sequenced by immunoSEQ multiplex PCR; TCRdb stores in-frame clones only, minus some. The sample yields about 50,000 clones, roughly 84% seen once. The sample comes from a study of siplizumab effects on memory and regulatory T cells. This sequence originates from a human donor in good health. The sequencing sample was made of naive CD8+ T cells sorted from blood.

The CDR3 reads CASSVPGRDSPLHF. The CDR3 DNA reads TGTGCCAGCAGCGTCCCCGGTAGGGATTCACCCCTCCACTTT. The gene calls are TRBV6-5 and TRBJ1-6; no firm D call. Germline-derived CDR1 and CDR2 are MNHEY and SVGAGI. The CDR3 consists of 14 residues. The V and J ends lost 6 bases and 8 bases respectively, with 14 bases between them.